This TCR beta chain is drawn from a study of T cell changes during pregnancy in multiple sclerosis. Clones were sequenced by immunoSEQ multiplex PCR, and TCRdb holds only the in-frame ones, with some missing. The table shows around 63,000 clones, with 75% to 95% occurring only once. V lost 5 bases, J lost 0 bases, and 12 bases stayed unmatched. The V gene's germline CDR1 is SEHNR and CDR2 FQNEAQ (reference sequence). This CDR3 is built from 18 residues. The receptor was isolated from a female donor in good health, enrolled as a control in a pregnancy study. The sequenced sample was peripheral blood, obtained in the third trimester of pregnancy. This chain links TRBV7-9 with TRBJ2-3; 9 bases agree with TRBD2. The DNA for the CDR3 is TGTGCCAGCAGCCCTAAGGCTAGCGGGAAGGGAAGCACAGATACGCAGTATTTT. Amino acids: CASSPKASGKGSTDTQYF.